Below, 27 T cell receptor beta chains from the same sample are listed, as sequenced in a study of tumor-infiltrating lymphocytes in primary liver carcinoma. In addition to blood RNA drawn from unsorted whole blood, germline DNA was extracted. A primer in the constant region served to generate TCR beta cDNA from about 480 ng of total RNA. For TCR beta, libraries were produced by three nested multiplex PCR rounds using slightly modified ARM-PCR. TRBV1-TRBV30 forward primers paired with a C-beta reverse primer were used in the first two PCR rounds, which ran roughly 10 cycles each. MiXCR, applied by TCRdb to the multiplex PCR reads, yields one record per CDR3 protein. This repertoire shows 250,000 to 400,000 distinct CDR3 sequences, less than 75% found once; its top ten account for roughly 8.9%. The sample consisted of peripheral blood. The receptors were sampled from a man aged 40-50 years with primary liver carcinoma and hepatitis B virus infection.

Remarks on this clonotype: Relative to the germline gene, one junction end is altered; a read error may explain this. In nucleotides, the CDR3 is TGTGCCTGCAGAATTCAGCGACCTAATTCACCCCTCCACTTT. It specifies CACRIQRPNSPLHF. V and J are TRBV6-5 and TRBJ1-6, with D unclear. The CDR3 has 14 residues. Germline loops: CDR1 MNHEY, CDR2 SVGAGI.

In the case of this clonotype: A read error may be the cause here, since a much bigger clone is one base away. V and J are TRBV5-4 and TRBJ2-1, with 7 bases aligning to TRBD1. Germline V gives CDR1 SGHNT, CDR2 YYREEE (reference sequence). The CDR3 extends over 16 amino acids. CDR3 region: CASIQDKGASCNEQFF. The CDR3 DNA is TGTGCCAGCATCCAAGACAAGGGGGCTTCCTGCAATGAGCAGTTCTTC.

The table lists this clonotype with many counts. The J gene is TRBJ2-5, the V gene TRBV4-2; TRBD2 aligns across 12 bases. CDR1 is LGHNA, CDR2 YNFKEQ, per germline. CDR3 length: 16 amino acids. The trim removed 1 base at V and 6 bases at J, leaving 6 bases unmatched. The CDR3 DNA follows: TGTGCCAGCAGCCAAGCCCTAGCGGGAGGGGAGAAGACCCAGTACTTC. The encoded protein is CASSQALAGGEKTQYF.

A word on this clonotype: This may come from a read error, since a much larger clone is one base off. The chain combines TRBV4-1 with TRBJ2-7; D remains unclear. V lost 2 bases to trimming and J lost 2 bases, with 16 bases between them. Germline-derived CDR1 and CDR2 are MGHRA and YSYEKL. This CDR3 contains 16 residues. For the CDR3, the DNA is TGCGCCAGCAGCCAATGGTTTTCGGCCGAACCCTACGAGCAGTACTTC. Its translation is CASSQWFSAEPYEQYF.

As regards this clonotype: This may arise from a read error, as a much more abundant clone is one base away. The gene calls are TRBV4-2 and TRBJ1-2, with 9 bases that match TRBD1. The CDR3 is 15 residues long. Germline CDR1 LGHNA, CDR2 YNFKEQ. After removal of 3 bases from V and 5 bases from J, the junction contained 7 bases not matched to a gene. The CDR3 region has the DNA TGTGCCAGCAGCCATGATGGGACAGGGATATATGGCTACACCTTC. As protein: CASSHDGTGIYGYTF.

V usage is TRBV10-2 and J usage is TRBJ2-3; D might be TRBD1 or TRBD2, each matching 5 bases. V lost 10 bases and J 11 bases, leaving 16 bases between the germline ends. CDR3 size: 11 residues. CDR1 and CDR2 (germline): WSHSY, SAAADI. The chain's CDR3 is CAIRDRDEQYF. CDR3 coding DNA: TGCGCCATCAGGGACCGGGACGAGCAGTATTTT.

On this clonotype itself: The junction and the germline gene differ at one end; a read error may be behind it. The gene calls are TRBV11-1 and TRBJ1-1, with a possible D match to TRBD1 (5 bases). Germline V gene sequence: CDR1 SGHAT, CDR2 FQDESV (reference sequence). This CDR3 region has 12 residues. The DNA for the CDR3 is TGTGTCAGCAGCTCGGGGGGCACTGAAGCTTTCTTT. Translating gives CVSSSGGTEAFF. The full variable domain, completed using reference TRBV11-1 and TRBJ1-1, is EAEVAQSPRYKITEKSQAVAFWCDPISGHATLYWYRQILGQGPELLVQFQDESVVDDSQLPKDRFSAERLKGVDSTLKIQPAELGDSAMYLCVSSSGGTEAFFGQGTRLTVV.

A note on this clonotype: Because it lacks the conserved phenylalanine or tryptophan at the end, this CDR3 is likely a read error. The limits of the CDR3 on the DNA are not certain, so only TCRdb's listed CDR3 is given. The gene calls are TRBV11-2 and TRBJ2-7. Looked up from germline, CDR1 is SGHAT and CDR2 is FQNNGV. The CDR3 is made up of 14 amino acids, end residues included. CDR3 protein: CASSLVVGSYEQYL.

Concerning this clonotype: A single base separates this from a much larger clone, so it may be a read error. The missing conserved phenylalanine or tryptophan at the end of this CDR3 makes a read error likely. The rearrangement links TRBV6-1 to TRBJ2-1, with 11 bases matching TRBD2. CDR1 is MNHNS and CDR2 is SASEGT in the germline V gene. The CDR3 is 12 amino acids. Trimming took 7 bases from V and 9 from J; bases not matched to a gene: 2. The CDR3 bases are TGTGCCAGCAAAGGACTAGCGGGTGAGCAGTTCTTA. This sequence encodes CASKGLAGEQFL.

The rearrangement uses TRBV7-9 and TRBJ1-6, with D unresolved. Between the trimmed V and J ends, which lost 8 bases and 8 bases, there was a span of 10 bases. Germline assignment: CDR1 SEHNR and CDR2 FQNEAQ (reference sequence). There are 12 residues in the CDR3. The CDR3 loop is CASCPEHSPLHF. CDR3 coding DNA: TGTGCCAGCTGCCCGGAACATTCACCCCTCCACTTT.

On this clonotype itself: A much larger clonotype is one base distant, so this may be a read error. This chain joins TRBV29-1 and TRBJ1-1; tentatively, D is TRBD1 (5 bases). The CDR3 spans 12 residues. Looked up from germline, CDR1 is SQVTM and CDR2 is ANQGSEA. CDR3 sequence (DNA): TGCAACGCGGGACTCATGAACACTGAAGCTTTCTTT. It codes for CNAGLMNTEAFF.

For this clonotype: Its ends do not fully match the called genes, so a read error is possible. This chain links TRBV5-6 with TRBJ1-1; 8 bases fit TRBD1. There are 14 residues in the CDR3. CDR1 SGHDT and CDR2 YYEEEE come from the germline V gene. The CDR3 region is CASIGNRGGTEAIF. CDR3 nucleotides: TGTGCCAGCATCGGGAACAGGGGGGGCACTGAAGCTATCTTT.

Points on this clonotype: A much larger clone sits a single nucleotide away, making a read error possible. CDR3 in DNA: TGTGCCTGCAGACCCTCGGGAGGCCACTACGAGCAGTACTTC. Its protein product is CACRPSGGHYEQYF. The chain joins TRBV12-3 or TRBV12-4 to TRBJ2-7; 7 bases are shared with TRBD2. The CDR3 extends over 14 amino acids.

For this clonotype: A much larger clone differs from this one at a single base, so this may be a read error. The CDR3 nucleotides read TGTGCCAGCAGTCCCCAGGTCTATGGAAACACCATATATTTT. Protein product: CASSPQVYGNTIYF. The chain has TRBV12-3 or TRBV12-4 and TRBJ1-3; D remains unclear. The V and J ends lost 5 bases and 3 bases respectively, with 11 bases between them. The CDR3 loop spans 14 amino acids.

This clonotype has only a few counts. The rearrangement joins TRBV28 to TRBJ1-1, with D unresolved. The germline gives CDR1 MDHEN, CDR2 SYDVKM. This CDR3 spans 11 amino acids. V was shortened by 6 bases and J by 10 bases, with 12 bases between the two germline ends. As DNA, the CDR3 is TGTGCCAGCAGATTAGGACTTGGAGCTTTCTTT. Protein product: CASRLGLGAFF.

As regards this clonotype: A read error may be the cause here, since a much bigger clone is one base away. This likely comes from a read error, as the CDR3 has no conserved phenylalanine or tryptophan at its end. The V gene is TRBV4-2, the J gene TRBJ2-3; possible D gene TRBD2, 6 bases. V was cut by 7 bases and J by 5 bases, with 10 bases left in between. Germline assignment: CDR1 LGHNA and CDR2 YNFKEQ. The CDR3 extends over 12 amino acids. This CDR3 is CASTSEGDTQYL. CDR3 nucleotide sequence: TGTGCCAGCACCTCGGAGGGAGATACGCAGTATTTG.

Comments on this clonotype: With a much larger clone just one base away, this may be a read error. The V gene is TRBV4-1, the J gene TRBJ2-7; TRBD2 matches at 10 bases. This CDR3 is 16 amino acids long. Germline values: CDR1 MGHRA, CDR2 YSYEKL. The CDR3 sequence is CANSPRTSGSSYEQYF. The CDR3 DNA follows: TGCGCCAACAGCCCCCGGACTAGCGGTAGCTCCTACGAGCAGTACTTC.

Points on this clonotype: This may arise from a read error, as a much more abundant clone is one base away. V usage is TRBV29-1 and J usage is TRBJ2-1; unclear D gene. Germline values: CDR1 SQVTM, CDR2 ANQGSEA. This CDR3 region has 13 residues. CDR3 in amino acids: CSVAATPNNEKFF. In DNA, the CDR3 is TGCAGCGTTGCAGCTACGCCGAACAATGAGAAGTTCTTC.

Concerning this clonotype itself: Compared with germline, one end of the junction differs, possibly owing to a read error. This sequence joins TRBV4-1 and TRBJ2-6; a possible D gene is TRBD1 (5 bases). This CDR3 spans 17 amino acids. Germline-derived CDR1 and CDR2 are MGHRA and YSYEKL. CDR3 loop: CTSSKNLRATGANVMTF. CDR3 sequence (DNA): TGCACCAGCAGCAAAAACCTACGGGCTACTGGGGCCAACGTCATGACTTTC.

About this clonotype itself: This clone may be a read error of a much larger clone one base away. The chain employs TRBV6-1 and TRBJ1-5; D possibly corresponds to TRBD1 (6 bases). CDR1 and CDR2 (germline): MNHNS, SASEGT. The CDR3 has 13 amino acids. CDR3 protein: CAASQGINQLQHF. Written as DNA, the CDR3 is TGTGCCGCGTCCCAGGGGATCAATCAGCTCCAGCATTTT.

With regard to this clonotype: It may be a read error: a sequence one base away is much more abundant. This chain joins TRBV6-6 and TRBJ2-7; weak D call: TRBD2 (6 bases). The CDR3 is made up of 13 amino acids. In germline, CDR1 is MNHNY, CDR2 SVGAGI (reference sequence). In DNA form, the CDR3 reads TGTGCCAGCAGTTGGACTATCTCCTACGAGCAGTGCTTC. Translated: CASSWTISYEQCF.

Worth noting for this clonotype: Germline and junction disagree at one end, which may indicate a read error. CDR3 nucleotide sequence: TGTGCCAGCAGCCGCGACAACTCCTATAATTCACCCTTCCACTTT. Protein: CASSRDNSYNSPFHF. The rearrangement links TRBV11-2 to TRBJ1-6; D not certain. Germline CDR1 SGHAT, CDR2 FQNNGV. There are 15 residues in the CDR3.

Comments on this clonotype: The junction departs from the called germline gene at one end, perhaps through a read error. This chain joins TRBV6-2 or TRBV6-3 and TRBJ2-7; D is perhaps TRBD1 (5 bases). In germline, CDR1 is MNHEY, CDR2 SVGEGT. CDR3 length: 14 residues. CDR3 nucleotides: TGTGTCAGCTCTCTAACGCAGGGTCACTACGAGCAGTACTTC. This codes for CVSSLTQGHYEQYF.

This clonotype has at least ten counts. The genes are TRBV4-3 and TRBJ1-2, with TRBD1 as a possible D gene (5 bases). V lost 0 bases and J 8 bases, leaving 13 bases between the germline ends. The CDR3 is 14 amino acids. The germline V gene has CDR1 LGHNA and CDR2 YSLEER. The CDR3 bases are TGCGCCAGCAGCCAAGATACGGGGGTACACGGCTACACCTTC. It encodes CASSQDTGVHGYTF.

CDR3 in amino acids: CASTYSAGTSVTGSQYF. DNA of the CDR3: TGTGCCAGCACCTATTCAGCCGGGACCTCCGTGACGGGGAGCCAGTACTTC. The chain employs TRBV11-2 and TRBJ2-5; D is tentatively TRBD1 or TRBD2 (5 bases each). There are 17 residues in the CDR3. Germline V gene sequence: CDR1 SGHAT, CDR2 FQNNGV. Between the trimmed V and J ends, which lost 7 bases and 10 bases, there was a span of 31 bases.

The J gene is TRBJ1-1, the V gene TRBV5-1; no clear D. The CDR3 covers 17 residues. Per the germline V gene, CDR1 is SGHRS and CDR2 is YFSETQ. V was cut by 6 bases and J by 5 bases, with 26 bases left in between. The DNA of the CDR3 is TGCGCCAGCACCCCGGGCCAGGATCCCTTTTTGGGGACTGAAGCTTTCTTT. Its translation: CASTPGQDPFLGTEAFF.

This clonotype was recorded once. Germline is not matched at one junction end, which may reflect a read error. This chain links TRBV11-2 with TRBJ1-5, with D uncertain. Germline CDR1 SGHAT, CDR2 FQNNGV. This CDR3 spans 14 amino acids. CDR3 sequence: CANSLGPDLQSQHF. CDR3 DNA sequence: TGTGCCAACAGCTTAGGGCCAGACCTACAGTCCCAGCATTTT.